This T cell receptor (beta chain) was captured in a study of blood T cells in healthy people across ages. A J-beta primer mix and a sample-barcoded 5' primer were used in a second PCR of about 6 to 12 cycles. Each CDR3 protein is one row after TCRdb ran MiXCR on the 5' RACE reads. The table lists roughly 800,000 distinct CDR3 sequences, roughly 64% of them singletons. V was cut by 2 bases and J by 7 bases, with 11 bases left in between. The CDR3 runs to 13 residues. Germline V CDR1 and CDR2: MNHEY, SVGAGI. This clonotype has more than one count but fewer than ten. What it binds is not known. The study, taken as a whole, reports: Diversity estimates drawn from one million T cells were deemed underestimates. Long-lived donors carried more naive CD4+ cells and greater diversity than aged donors.

At least 6 micrograms of total RNA were extracted per sample. What was sequenced was blood. This TCR came from a man younger than 40 in good health. The chain combines TRBV6-5 with TRBJ1-1; tentatively, D is TRBD1 (5 bases). CDR3 amino acids: CASSYSPQVEAFF. CDR3 DNA sequence: TGTGCCAGCAGTTACAGTCCACAGGTTGAAGCTTTCTTT.